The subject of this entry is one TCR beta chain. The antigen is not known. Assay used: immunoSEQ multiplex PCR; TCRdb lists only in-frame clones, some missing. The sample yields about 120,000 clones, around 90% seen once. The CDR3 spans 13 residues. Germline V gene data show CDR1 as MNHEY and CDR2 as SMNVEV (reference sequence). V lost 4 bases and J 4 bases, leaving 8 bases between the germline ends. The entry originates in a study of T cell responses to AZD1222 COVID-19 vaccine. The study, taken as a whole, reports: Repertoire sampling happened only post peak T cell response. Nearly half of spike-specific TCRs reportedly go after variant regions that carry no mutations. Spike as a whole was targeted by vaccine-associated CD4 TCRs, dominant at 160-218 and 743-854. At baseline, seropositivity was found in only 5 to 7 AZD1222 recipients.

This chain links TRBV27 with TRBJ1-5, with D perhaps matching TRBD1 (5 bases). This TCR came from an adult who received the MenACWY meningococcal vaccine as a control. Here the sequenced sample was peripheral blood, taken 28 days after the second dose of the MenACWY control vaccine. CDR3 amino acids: CASSSGSNQPQHF. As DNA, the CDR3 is TGTGCCAGCAGTTCAGGGTCAAATCAGCCCCAGCATTTT.